The TCR beta chain described here comes from a study of OX40 agonist ivuxolimab in advanced cancers. Overall study: Patients were treated with ivuxolimab, an agonistic anti-OX40 (CD134) antibody. Prior anti-PD-1, anti-PD-L1 or anti-CTLA-4 therapy was allowed; 30% to 40% had some.

The study, taken as a whole, reports: CD8+ T cells averaged more expanded clones than CD4+.

Method: immunoSEQ multiplex PCR; TCRdb's copy keeps in-frame clones and lacks some. The table has roughly 20,000 clones, 87% seen once. The ends were cut back, 3 bases at V and 2 bases at J, with 16 bases in the middle. This CDR3 comprises 16 residues. Germline V gene lookup returns CDR1 SGHDT and CDR2 YYEEEE. Of note for this clone: Its antigen is currently unknown.

Peripheral blood came from all dose cohorts at three timepoints. The TCR comes from an adult with an advanced solid tumor such as melanoma, head and neck, liver or kidney cancer. This chain links TRBV5-6 with TRBJ2-3; D remains ambiguous. Source: CD4+ or CD8+ T cells sorted from blood, taken in a trial of the OX40 agonist ivuxolimab. DNA for the CDR3: TGTGCCAGCAGCTCGGATCGACCCCCACACACAGATACGCAGTATTTT. Translation gives CASSSDRPPHTDTQYF.